What follows are 20 T cell receptor beta chains derived from one specimen sequenced in a study of blood T cell repertoires in COVID-19. Sequencing was performed with immunoSEQ multiplex PCR; in TCRdb, only in-frame clones are kept and a portion is missing. The table records about 300,000 clones, roughly 80% of them present only once. The sample consisted of peripheral blood. The receptors stem from a human donor with COVID-19, enrolled during active disease. The donor label of this sample is uncertain.

This clone occurred a few times. The V and J genes are TRBV3-1 (or the pseudogene TRBV3-2) and TRBJ2-1, with 9 positions matching TRBD2. V lost 0 bases to trimming and J lost 5 bases; unmatched junction nucleotides: 11. Per the germline V gene, CDR1 is LGHDT and CDR2 is YNNKEL (reference sequence). There are 18 residues in the CDR3. This CDR3 reads CASSQDHAASGNHNEQFF. Written as DNA, the CDR3 is TGTGCCAGCAGCCAAGATCACGCGGCTAGCGGGAACCACAATGAGCAGTTCTTC.

In its sample, this clone was seen once. V and J are TRBV6-5 and TRBJ1-2; D is unclear. Germline CDR1 reads MNHEY; CDR2 reads SVGAGI. This CDR3 comprises 12 residues. V was shortened by 4 bases and J by 8 bases, with 11 bases between the two germline ends. Here the CDR3 reads CASSSGVEGYTF. In nucleotides, the CDR3 is TGTGCCAGCAGTTCCGGGGTTGAAGGCTACACCTTC.

The chain links TRBV27 to TRBJ1-5; 9 bases map to TRBD1. Germline CDR1 is MNHEY and CDR2 is SMNVEV (reference sequence). This CDR3 is 16 amino acids long. The ends lost 6 bases at V and 4 bases at J; junction bases unmatched: 10. CDR3 region: CASSSLPGQGNQPQHF. Written as DNA, the CDR3 is TGTGCCAGCAGCTCCCTACCGGGACAGGGTAATCAGCCCCAGCATTTT.

The J gene is TRBJ1-4, the V gene TRBV29-1; a possible D gene is TRBD1 (5 bases). CDR1 and CDR2 from the germline V gene are SQVTM and ANQGSEA. V was trimmed by 4 bases and J by 4 bases, leaving 7 bases between them. The CDR3 is 12 amino acids. The CDR3 DNA reads as TGCAGCGTTGTAGGGGTTAATGAAAAACTGTTTTTT. Encoded protein: CSVVGVNEKLFF.

V and J are TRBV28 and TRBJ2-5; 7 bases are a match to TRBD1. This CDR3 region has 14 residues. The V gene's germline CDR1 is MDHEN and CDR2 SYDVKM. Trimming took 6 bases from V and 1 from J; bases not matched to a gene: 5. CDR3 coding DNA: TGTGCCAGCAGCCCGACAGGGAGCCAAGAGACCCAGTACTTC. It translates to CASSPTGSQETQYF.

The gene calls are TRBV7-2 and TRBJ1-6; D remains ambiguous. This CDR3 has 15 amino acids. V was trimmed by 0 bases and J by 10 bases, leaving 13 bases between them. The V gene's germline CDR1 is SGHTA and CDR2 FQGNSA. The CDR3 region is CASSLAGRERSPLHF. The DNA for the CDR3 is TGTGCCAGCAGCTTAGCAGGGCGGGAGCGGTCACCCCTCCACTTT.

This sequence joins TRBV28 and TRBJ2-2; 7 bases fit TRBD2. Germline V gene lookup returns CDR1 MDHEN and CDR2 SYDVKM. The J segment lost 4 bases and the V segment lost 6 bases, leaving 8 bases of the junction unmatched. The CDR3 contains 15 residues. The CDR3 nucleotides are TGTGCCAGCAGAGCTTCTAGCGGTGGCACCGGGGAGCTGTTTTTT. Translated: CASRASSGGTGELFF.

The CDR3 loop is CASSPSGNYGYTF. CDR3 coding DNA: TGTGCCAGCAGCCCATCCGGTAACTATGGCTACACCTTC. V is TRBV9 and J is TRBJ1-2; unclear D gene. V dropped 4 bases and J dropped 1 base, with 8 bases sitting between them. CDR1 and CDR2 from the germline V gene are SGDLS and YYNGEE. This CDR3 has 13 amino acids.

The rearrangement uses TRBV11-3 and TRBJ2-2; 7 bases are a match to TRBD1. Germline CDR1 is SGHNT and CDR2 is YENEEA. With V trimmed by 5 bases and J by 0 bases, 3 bases remained unmatched. There are 15 residues in the CDR3. The CDR3 DNA reads TGTGCCAGCAGCCGAGGGGGCTCGAACACCGGGGAGCTGTTTTTT. This gives the protein CASSRGGSNTGELFF.

This clone was detected many times. V is TRBV10-3 and J is TRBJ1-4; D uncertain. Trimming pared 5 bases from V and 4 bases from J, leaving 11 bases between. The CDR3 is 14 residues long. Germline CDR1 and CDR2: ENHRY and SYGVKD. The CDR3 DNA follows: TGTGCCATCAGTAGCTCGGGTAATAATGAAAAACTGTTTTTT. Its translation is CAISSSGNNEKLFF.

V usage is TRBV27 and J usage is TRBJ1-6, with TRBD1 identical over 7 bases. With V trimmed by 8 bases and J by 7 bases, 14 bases remained unmatched. The CDR3 has 16 amino acids. Germline V CDR1 and CDR2: MNHEY, SMNVEV (reference sequence). CDR3 residues: CASRQFDDRENSPLHF. CDR3 nucleotide sequence: TGTGCCAGCCGCCAATTTGACGACAGGGAAAATTCACCCCTCCACTTT.

V is TRBV7-2 and J is TRBJ2-1; possible D gene TRBD2, 5 bases. The V end was cut by 2 bases, the J end by 6 bases, with 11 bases between. From germline, CDR1 is SGHTA and CDR2 FQGNSA. The CDR3 has 14 amino acids. DNA of the CDR3: TGTGCCAGCAGCTTATCTAGCCTGGGCAATGAGCAGTTCTTC. This codes for CASSLSSLGNEQFF.

This clone was found once. This CDR3 is CASRLAGMGLWEQFF. In DNA form, the CDR3 reads TGTGCCAGTAGGCTAGCGGGAATGGGTCTTTGGGAGCAGTTCTTC. The genes are TRBV19 and TRBJ2-1, with 9 positions matching TRBD2. Germline loops: CDR1 LNHDA, CDR2 SQIVND (reference sequence). V dropped 6 bases and J dropped 10; count of bases not matched to a gene: 13. The CDR3 covers 15 residues.

This chain uses TRBV5-1 with TRBJ2-7, with TRBD1 matching 9 bases. The CDR3 runs to 15 residues. Germline-derived CDR1 and CDR2 are SGHRS and YFSETQ. J lost 5 bases, V lost 0 bases, and 6 bases had no gene match. DNA of the CDR3: TGCGCCAGCAGCTTGGGAGACAGGGGGACCGACGAGCAGTACTTC. It yields the protein CASSLGDRGTDEQYF.

This clone was picked up one time. V and J are TRBV11-2 and TRBJ2-2, with D perhaps matching TRBD2 (7 bases). Germline lookup yields CDR1 SGHAT and CDR2 FQNNGV. This CDR3 has 15 amino acids. V lost 1 base, J lost 4 bases, and 10 bases lay in between. The CDR3 DNA reads as TGTGCCAGCAGCTTAGCGGGGGGCGTCACCGGGGAGCTGTTTTTT. Encoded protein: CASSLAGGVTGELFF. The variable domain in full, completed from reference TRBV11-2 and TRBJ2-2, reads EAGVAQSPRYKIIEKRQSVAFWCNPISGHATLYWYQQILGQGPKLLIQFQNNGVVDDSQLPKDRFSAERLKGVDSTLKIQPAKLEDSAVYLCASSLAGGVTGELFFGEGSRLTVL.

This clone was detected only a few times. This chain connects TRBV7-8 to TRBJ2-1; D is ambiguous. The CDR3 is 11 amino acids. Trimming took off 2 bases at V and 9 bases at J, with 5 bases between the two ends. Looked up from germline, CDR1 is SGHVS and CDR2 is FQNEAQ. The CDR3 coding sequence is TGTGCCAGCAGCTTATCCGGTGAGCAGTTCTTC. Translating it yields CASSLSGEQFF. The full variable domain, with the rest looked up from reference TRBV7-8 and TRBJ2-1, is GAGVSQSPRYKVAKRGQDVALRCDPISGHVSLFWYQQALGQGPEFLTYFQNEAQLDKSGLPSDRFFAERPEGSVSTLKIQRTQQEDSAVYLCASSLSGEQFFGPGTRLTVL.

The chain recombines TRBV27 with TRBJ1-5, with D perhaps matching TRBD1 (6 bases). The CDR3 spans 14 residues. Germline CDR1 MNHEY, CDR2 SMNVEV (reference sequence). Trimming took off 5 bases at V and 7 bases at J, with 15 bases between the two ends. This CDR3 reads CASSHRDTKQPQHF. The DNA of the CDR3 is TGTGCCAGCAGTCACCGGGACACCAAACAGCCCCAGCATTTT.

The chain is built from TRBV5-4 and TRBJ2-3, with 9 positions matching TRBD1. Germline CDR1 SGHNT, CDR2 YYREEE (reference sequence). Trimming removed 3 bases from V and 3 bases from J; junction bases left unmatched: 11. The CDR3 is 17 amino acids. CDR3 amino acids: CASSSLGGGQGTDTQYF. DNA of the CDR3: TGTGCCAGCAGCTCGTTGGGGGGGGGACAGGGAACAGATACGCAGTATTTT.

This sequence joins TRBV6-5 and TRBJ1-5; a weak D match, TRBD1 (5 bases). With 7 bases removed from V and 5 bases from J, the gap between germline ends came to 18 bases. CDR3 length: 15 residues. Germline CDR1 and CDR2: MNHEY and SVGAGI. The CDR3 protein is CASIRPSGMHQPQHF. The CDR3 bases are TGTGCCAGCATTCGACCTTCAGGGATGCATCAGCCCCAGCATTTT.

The chain uses TRBV15 and TRBJ1-4; D ambiguous. This CDR3 is built from 16 residues. Trimming pared 3 bases from V and 6 bases from J, leaving 17 bases between. Per the germline V gene, CDR1 is LNHNV and CDR2 is YYDKDF (reference sequence). In nucleotides, the CDR3 is TGTGCCACCAGCAGGGACCCGCCAGCGGGGTATGAAAAACTGTTTTTT. It translates to CATSRDPPAGYEKLFF.